This entry describes one T cell receptor beta chain. The antigen remains undetermined. The data are from a study of shared clonotypes between healthy human individuals. Overall study findings and caveats: An anticipated effect of sequencing depth on clonotype sharing among donors was recognized. Memory subsets generally showed lower estimated richness than naive subsets.

This CDR3 has 17 amino acids. Trimming left V 0 bases short and J 1 base short, with 15 bases between. The germline CDR1 and CDR2 sequences are SGHVS and FNYEAQ. Some 29,000 T cell genomes (around 0.2 ug DNA) went into each sorted-subset replicate. Sequencing used immunoSEQ multiplex PCR; TCRdb keeps in-frame clones, though not all of them. The sample includes about 680,000 clones, 92% of them seen just once. CD8 cells regarded as naive lacked CD45RO, were positively chosen for CCR7, and omitted terminally differentiated effector memory CD45RA+ cells. The rearrangement links TRBV7-6 to TRBJ2-5; D is perhaps TRBD1 (5 bases). The origin of this receptor is a man aged 25-45 years in good health. Sample: naive CD8+ T cells sorted from blood. The chain's CDR3 is CASSLAYDTGFQETQYF. The CDR3 nucleotides read TGTGCCAGCAGCTTAGCGTACGACACAGGATTCCAAGAGACCCAGTACTTC.